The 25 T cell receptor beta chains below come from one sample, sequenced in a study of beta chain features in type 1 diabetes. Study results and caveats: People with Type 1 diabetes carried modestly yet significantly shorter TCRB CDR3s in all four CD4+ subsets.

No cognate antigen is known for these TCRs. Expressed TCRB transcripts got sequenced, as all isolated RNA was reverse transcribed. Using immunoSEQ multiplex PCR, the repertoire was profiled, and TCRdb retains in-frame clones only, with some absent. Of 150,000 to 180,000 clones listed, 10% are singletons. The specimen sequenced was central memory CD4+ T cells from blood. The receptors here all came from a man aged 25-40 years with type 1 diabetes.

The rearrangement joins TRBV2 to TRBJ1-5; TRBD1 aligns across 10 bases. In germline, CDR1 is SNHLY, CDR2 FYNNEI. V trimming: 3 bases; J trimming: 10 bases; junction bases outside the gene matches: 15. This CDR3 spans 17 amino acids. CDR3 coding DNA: TGTGCCAGCAGTGAGGGGGACAGGGGTCCCCGAGGAAGTCCCCAGCATTTT. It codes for CASSEGDRGPRGSPQHF.

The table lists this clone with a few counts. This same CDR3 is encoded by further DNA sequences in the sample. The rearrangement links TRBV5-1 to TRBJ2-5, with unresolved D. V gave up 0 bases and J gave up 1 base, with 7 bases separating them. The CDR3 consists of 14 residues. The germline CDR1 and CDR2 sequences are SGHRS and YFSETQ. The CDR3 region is CASSLVSGQETQYF. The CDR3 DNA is TGCGCCAGCAGCTTGGTTTCAGGCCAAGAGACCCAGTACTTC.

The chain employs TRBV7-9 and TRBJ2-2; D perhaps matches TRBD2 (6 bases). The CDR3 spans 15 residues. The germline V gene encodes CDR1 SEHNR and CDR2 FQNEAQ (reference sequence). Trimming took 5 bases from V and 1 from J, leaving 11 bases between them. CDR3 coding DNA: TGTGCCAGCAGCCTAAATAGCGGGAACACCGGGGAGCTGTTTTTT. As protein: CASSLNSGNTGELFF.

CDR3 loop: CARRTSGRVGKQFF. CDR3 bases: TGTGCCAGGAGAACTAGCGGGAGGGTGGGAAAGCAGTTCTTC. This sequence joins TRBV19 and TRBJ2-1; 13 nucleotides line up with TRBD2. The CDR3 spans 14 residues. Germline V lookup: CDR1 LNHDA, CDR2 SQIVND (reference sequence). V was pared by 9 bases and J by 11 bases, with 10 bases of the junction left unmatched.

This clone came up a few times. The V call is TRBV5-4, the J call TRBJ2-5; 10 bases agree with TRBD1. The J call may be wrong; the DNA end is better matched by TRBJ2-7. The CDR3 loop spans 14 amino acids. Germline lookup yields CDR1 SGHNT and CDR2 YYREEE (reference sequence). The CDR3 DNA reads TGTGCCAGCAGACGGACAGGGGGGCCCTACGAGCAGTACTTC. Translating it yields CASRRTGGPYEQYF.

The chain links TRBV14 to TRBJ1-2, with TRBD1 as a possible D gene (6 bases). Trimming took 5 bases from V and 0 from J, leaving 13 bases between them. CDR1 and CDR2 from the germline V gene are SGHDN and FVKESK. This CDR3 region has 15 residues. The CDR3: CASSSRTEPNYGYTF. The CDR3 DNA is TGTGCCAGCAGCTCCCGGACAGAGCCTAACTATGGCTACACCTTC.

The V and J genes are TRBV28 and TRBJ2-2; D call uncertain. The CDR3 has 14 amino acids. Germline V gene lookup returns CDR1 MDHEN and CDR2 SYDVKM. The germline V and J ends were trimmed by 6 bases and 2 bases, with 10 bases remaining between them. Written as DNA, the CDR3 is TGTGCCAGCAGATATCTGTTTAACACCGGGGAGCTGTTTTTT. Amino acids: CASRYLFNTGELFF.

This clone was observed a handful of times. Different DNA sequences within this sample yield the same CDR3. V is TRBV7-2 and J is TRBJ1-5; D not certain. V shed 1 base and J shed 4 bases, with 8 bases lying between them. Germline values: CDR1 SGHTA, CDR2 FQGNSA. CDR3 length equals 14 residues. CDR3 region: CASSLDSLNQPQHF. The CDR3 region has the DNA TGTGCCAGCAGCTTAGACAGTTTAAATCAGCCCCAGCATTTT.

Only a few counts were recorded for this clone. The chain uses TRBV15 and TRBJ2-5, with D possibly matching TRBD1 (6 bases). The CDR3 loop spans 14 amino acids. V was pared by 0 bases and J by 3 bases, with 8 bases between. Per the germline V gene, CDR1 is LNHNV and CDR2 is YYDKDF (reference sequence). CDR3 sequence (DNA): TGTGCCACCAGCAGAGATCAGGGGAAAGAGACCCAGTACTTC. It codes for CATSRDQGKETQYF.

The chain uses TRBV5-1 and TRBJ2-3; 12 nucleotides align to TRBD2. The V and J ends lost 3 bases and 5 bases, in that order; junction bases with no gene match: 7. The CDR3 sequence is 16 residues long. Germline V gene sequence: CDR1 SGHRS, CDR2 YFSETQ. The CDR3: CASSSSLAGGVDTQYF. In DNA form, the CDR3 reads TGCGCCAGCAGCTCTTCACTAGCGGGAGGTGTAGATACGCAGTATTTT.

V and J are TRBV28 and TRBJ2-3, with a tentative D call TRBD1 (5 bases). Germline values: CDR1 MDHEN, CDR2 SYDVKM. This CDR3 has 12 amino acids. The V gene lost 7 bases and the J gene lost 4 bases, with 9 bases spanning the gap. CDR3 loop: CASNQGPDTQYF. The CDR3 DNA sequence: TGTGCCAGCAACCAGGGTCCAGATACGCAGTATTTT.

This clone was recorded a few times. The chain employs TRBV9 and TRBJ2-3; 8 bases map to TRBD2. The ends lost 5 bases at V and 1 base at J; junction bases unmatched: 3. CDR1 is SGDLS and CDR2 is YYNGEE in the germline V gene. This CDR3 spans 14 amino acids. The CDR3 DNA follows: TGTGCCAGCAGTAGCGGGGCGGGCACAGATACGCAGTATTTT. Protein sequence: CASSSGAGTDTQYF.

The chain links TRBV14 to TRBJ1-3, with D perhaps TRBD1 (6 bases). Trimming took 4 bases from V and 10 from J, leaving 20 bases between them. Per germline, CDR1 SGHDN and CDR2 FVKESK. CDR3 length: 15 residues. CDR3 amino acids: CASSPIGGDRRTIYF. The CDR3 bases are TGTGCCAGCAGCCCAATAGGGGGAGACCGGAGAACCATATATTTT.

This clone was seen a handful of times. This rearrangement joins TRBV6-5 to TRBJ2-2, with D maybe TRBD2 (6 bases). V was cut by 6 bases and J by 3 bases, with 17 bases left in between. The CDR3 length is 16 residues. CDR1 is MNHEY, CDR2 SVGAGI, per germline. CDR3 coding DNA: TGTGCCAGCAGGTACGAGGCTAGCGTCTACACCGGGGAGCTGTTTTTT. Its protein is CASRYEASVYTGELFF.

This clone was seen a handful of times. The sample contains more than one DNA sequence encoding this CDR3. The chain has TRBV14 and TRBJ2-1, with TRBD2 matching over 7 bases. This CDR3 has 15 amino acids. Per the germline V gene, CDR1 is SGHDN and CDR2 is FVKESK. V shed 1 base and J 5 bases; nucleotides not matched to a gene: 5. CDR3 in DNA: TGTGCCAGCAGCCAAGGGCTAGCGGCAAACAATGAGCAGTTCTTC. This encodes CASSQGLAANNEQFF.

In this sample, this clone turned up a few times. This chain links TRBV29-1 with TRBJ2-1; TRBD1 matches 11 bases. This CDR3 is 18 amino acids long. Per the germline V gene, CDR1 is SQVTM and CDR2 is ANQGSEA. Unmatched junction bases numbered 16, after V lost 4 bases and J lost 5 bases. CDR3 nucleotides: TGCAGCGTTGTACCGGGACAGGGGGTCTCCCTTGTCGACAATGAGCAGTTCTTC. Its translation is CSVVPGQGVSLVDNEQFF.

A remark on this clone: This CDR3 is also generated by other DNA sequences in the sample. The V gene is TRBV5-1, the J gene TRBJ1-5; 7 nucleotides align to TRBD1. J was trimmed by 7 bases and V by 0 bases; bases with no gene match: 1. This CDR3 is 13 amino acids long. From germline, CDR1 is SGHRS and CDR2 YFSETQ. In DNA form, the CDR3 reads TGCGCCAGCAGCTTGGAGGGGGCCCAGCCCCAGCATTTT. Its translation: CASSLEGAQPQHF. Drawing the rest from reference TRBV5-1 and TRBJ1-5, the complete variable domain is KAGVTQTPRYLIKTRGQQVTLSCSPISGHRSVSWYQQTPGQGLQFLFEYFSETQRNKGNFPGRFSGRQFSNSRSEMNVSTLELGDSALYLCASSLEGAQPQHFGDGTRLSIL.

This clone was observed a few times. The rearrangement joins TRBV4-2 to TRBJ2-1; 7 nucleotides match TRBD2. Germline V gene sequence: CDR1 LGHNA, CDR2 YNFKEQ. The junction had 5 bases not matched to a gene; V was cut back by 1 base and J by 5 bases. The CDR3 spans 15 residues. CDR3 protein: CASSQGPSGNNEQFF. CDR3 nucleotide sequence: TGTGCCAGCAGCCAAGGCCCTAGCGGAAACAATGAGCAGTTCTTC.

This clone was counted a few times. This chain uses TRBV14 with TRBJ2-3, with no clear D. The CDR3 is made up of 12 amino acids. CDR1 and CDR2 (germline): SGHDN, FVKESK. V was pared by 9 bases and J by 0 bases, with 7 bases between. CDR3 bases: TGTGCCAGTCAAGCTAGCACAGATACGCAGTATTTT. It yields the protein CASQASTDTQYF.

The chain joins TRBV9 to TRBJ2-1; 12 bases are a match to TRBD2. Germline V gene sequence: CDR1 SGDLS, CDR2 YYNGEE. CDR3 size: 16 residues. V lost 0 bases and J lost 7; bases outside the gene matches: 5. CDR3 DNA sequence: TGTGCCAGCAGCGTAGTGGCGACTAGCGGGAGAAATGAGCAGTTCTTC. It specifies CASSVVATSGRNEQFF. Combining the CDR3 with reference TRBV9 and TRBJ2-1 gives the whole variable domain DSGVTQTPKHLITATGQRVTLRCSPRSGDLSVYWYQQSLDQGLQFLIQYYNGEERAKGNILERFSAQQFPDLHSELNLSSLELGDSALYFCASSVVATSGRNEQFFGPGTRLTVL.

DNA for the CDR3: TGTGCCAGCAGTTACTCATCAGGGTCTGGGGCCAACGTCCTGACTTTC. Translation gives CASSYSSGSGANVLTF. The rearrangement links TRBV6-5 to TRBJ2-6; D may be TRBD1 (5 bases). The V gene's germline CDR1 is MNHEY and CDR2 SVGAGI. Trimming took off 0 bases at V and 1 base at J, with 7 bases between the two ends. The CDR3 contains 16 residues.

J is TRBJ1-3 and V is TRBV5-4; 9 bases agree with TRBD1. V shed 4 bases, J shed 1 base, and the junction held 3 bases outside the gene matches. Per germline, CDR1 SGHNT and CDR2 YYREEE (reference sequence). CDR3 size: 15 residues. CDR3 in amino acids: CASSPTGGSGNTIYF. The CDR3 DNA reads TGTGCCAGCAGCCCGACAGGGGGATCTGGAAACACCATATATTTT.

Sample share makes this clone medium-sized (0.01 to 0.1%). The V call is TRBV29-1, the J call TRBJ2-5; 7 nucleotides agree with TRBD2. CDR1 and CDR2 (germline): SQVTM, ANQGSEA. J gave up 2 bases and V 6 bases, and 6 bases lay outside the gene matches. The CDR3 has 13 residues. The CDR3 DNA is TGCAGCGTAGGGGCGGGAGTTCAAGAGACCCAGTACTTC. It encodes CSVGAGVQETQYF.

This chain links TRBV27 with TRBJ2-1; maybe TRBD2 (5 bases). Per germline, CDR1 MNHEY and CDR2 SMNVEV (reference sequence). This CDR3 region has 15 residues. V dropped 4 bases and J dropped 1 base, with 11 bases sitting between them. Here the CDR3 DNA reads TGTGCCAGCAGTTCTCCCGGGATGTCCTACAATGAGCAGTTCTTC. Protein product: CASSSPGMSYNEQFF.

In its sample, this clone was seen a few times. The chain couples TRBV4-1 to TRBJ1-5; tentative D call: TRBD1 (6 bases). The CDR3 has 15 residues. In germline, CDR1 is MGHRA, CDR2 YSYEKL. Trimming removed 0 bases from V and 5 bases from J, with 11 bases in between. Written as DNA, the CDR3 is TGCGCCAGCAGCCAAGATCCCCGACAGGATCAGCCCCAGCATTTT. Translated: CASSQDPRQDQPQHF.